This is a list of T cell receptor beta chains from one sample in a study of shared clonotypes between healthy human individuals. Assay used: immunoSEQ multiplex PCR; TCRdb lists only in-frame clones, some missing. The data contain around 2.3 million clones, 90% to 96% of them seen just once; the ten biggest clones take up roughly 0.13%. The sequenced sample was naive CD4+ T cells sorted from blood. These receptors originate from a man in his late teens or twenties in good health. The CDR3 runs from the conserved cysteine through the conserved F or W. A D gene is named only where the DNA matches it firmly. A row's size may be missing; if present it is once, few, many or a size class.

>TRBV11-3|TRBD2|NA|TRBJ2-3
CASSSRSGRALGTDTQYF
TGTGCCAGCAGCTCGCGTAGCGGGAGGGCCCTCGGCACAGATACGCAGTATTTT
>TRBV9|TRBD2|NA|TRBJ2-1
CASSHAGGDYNEQFF
TGTGCCAGCAGTCATGCGGGGGGTGACTACAATGAGCAGTTCTTC
>TRBV19|NA|NA|TRBJ2-1
CASSTGLREQFF
TGTGCCAGTAGTACAGGACTCCGCGAGCAGTTCTTC
>TRBV4-1|TRBD1|NA|TRBJ1-4
CASSQAPTGVNEKLFF
TGCGCCAGCAGCCAAGCGCCCACAGGGGTTAATGAAAAACTGTTTTTT
>TRBV9|NA|NA|TRBJ1-2
CASSRGGRVDYGYTF
TGTGCCAGCAGCAGAGGGGGGCGTGTGGACTATGGCTACACCTTC
>TRBV5-1|NA|NA|TRBJ2-3
CASSLGAANTDTQYF
TGCGCCAGCAGCTTGGGAGCAGCTAACACAGATACGCAGTATTTT
>TRBV6-1|TRBD1|NA|TRBJ1-2
CASSWGQNYGYTF
TGTGCCAGCAGTTGGGGACAGAACTATGGCTACACCTTC
>TRBV6-1|NA|once|TRBJ1-6
CASSVGAVYNSPLHF
TGTGCCAGCAGCGTGGGGGCTGTATATAATTCACCCCTCCACTTT
>TRBV10-3|NA|once|TRBJ1-1
CAISVGGGDTEAFF
TGTGCCATCAGTGTGGGTGGCGGGGACACTGAAGCTTTCTTT
>TRBV30|TRBD2|once|TRBJ2-7
CAWGRADEQYF
TGTGCCTGGGGGAGGGCCGACGAGCAGTACTTC
>TRBV6-5|NA|once|TRBJ1-6
CASSYTAGNSPLHF
TGTGCCAGCAGTTACACAGCGGGTAATTCACCCCTCCACTTT
>TRBV28|TRBD2|NA|TRBJ2-7
CASRPSGGAYEQYF
TGTGCCAGCAGACCTAGCGGGGGGGCCTACGAGCAGTACTTC
>TRBV6-5|TRBD1|NA|TRBJ1-2
CASGNRGGYGYTF
TGTGCCAGCGGCAACAGGGGCGGCTATGGCTACACCTTC
>TRBV10-3|NA|once|TRBJ1-1
CAISARGTEAFF
TGTGCCATCAGTGCGAGGGGCACTGAAGCTTTCTTT
>TRBV25-1|TRBD2|NA|TRBJ2-3
CASSVRRLADTQYF
TGTGCCAGCAGTGTGAGGAGACTAGCCGATACGCAGTATTTT
>TRBV7-2|TRBD1|NA|TRBJ1-2
CASSLRQGTGYTF
TGTGCCAGCAGCTTAAGACAGGGCACGGGCTACACCTTC
>TRBV9|NA|NA|TRBJ2-1
CASSPLGERYNEQFF
TGTGCCAGCAGCCCCCTGGGGGAGAGATACAATGAGCAGTTCTTC
>TRBV5-1|NA|NA|TRBJ2-7
CASSPGGPYEQYF
TGCGCCAGCAGCCCTGGGGGGCCCTACGAGCAGTACTTC
>TRBV18|NA|once|TRBJ2-1
CASSPAGYEDEQFF
TGTGCCAGCTCACCGGCAGGGTATGAGGATGAGCAGTTCTTC